This TCR beta chain was captured in a study of blood T cell repertoires in COVID-19. This clone was picked up one time. V shed 3 bases and J shed 0 bases, with 7 bases lying between them. Germline lookup yields CDR1 SGDLS and CDR2 YYNGEE. This CDR3 spans 14 amino acids. Sequencing used immunoSEQ multiplex PCR; TCRdb keeps in-frame clones, though not all of them. The table lists 140,000 to 150,000 clones, 84% of them singletons. The clonotype was recovered from a woman in her fifties or sixties with acute COVID-19. The sequencing input was PBMCs or T cells enriched from blood (not recorded which). V and J are TRBV9 and TRBJ2-1, with D possibly matching TRBD1 (6 bases). The CDR3 DNA reads TGTGCCAGCAGCGAGGACAGCTCCTACAATGAGCAGTTCTTC. It encodes CASSEDSSYNEQFF.